A selection of T cell receptor beta chains follows, all from one sample in a study of TIL therapy for anti-PD-1-resistant metastatic lung cancer. Repertoires were generated with immunoSEQ multiplex PCR, while TCRdb's copy carries only in-frame clones and drops some. The sample holds about 50,000 clones, approximately 86% seen once. Sequences were derived from blood, sampled at baseline. The receptor set was obtained from a person aged 25 to 85 with non-small cell lung cancer. Both conserved end residues are trimmed from each CDR3. A row's size may be missing; if present it is once, few, many or a size class.

cdr3_aa clone_size v_call
ASSLGARKYGYT once TRBV5-6
SVARRNEQF . TRBV29-1
ASSFLGGAISNQPQH . TRBV28
ASSHLTYPYEQY . TRBV7-2
ASSVRADSSYNEQF . TRBV9
ASSFQGGDTQY . TRBV7-3
ASSPVGQINSPLH . TRBV18
ARPWIKSSYNSPLH . TRBV19
ASTLGDEQY . TRBV27
ASSLMGQGASETQY once TRBV5-1
SAIPEETQY . TRBV20-1
ASSWGQGSSYEQY . TRBV5-1
ASTASGPPREQF . TRBV6-5
ASSLYGTIQETQY . TRBV7-9
ASSQAALSSTDTQY . TRBV3-1/TRBV3-2
AWSAGTGVSDTQY . TRBV30
ASSYRDRGHGEQY . TRBV6-2/TRBV6-3
ASCSRSGGAGGYNEQF . TRBV19
ASSPLPGLNTEAF . TRBV6-5
ASSTDRDKNYGYT . TRBV19
ASRIMSTNEKLF . TRBV6-5
ASSLARSGGGTDTQY . TRBV7-2
ASSLTSGFQETQY . TRBV7-9
ASSLSEGSSYEQY . TRBV27
ASSSFQGYEQY . TRBV27
ASSYGGPNTGELF . TRBV6-2/TRBV6-3
ASRPGTGGYEQY . TRBV6-5
ASSARGRNQPQH . TRBV2
ASHPGGGGNEQF once TRBV6-5
ASSRTGTSGGRSYNEQF . TRBV3-1/TRBV3-2
ASIPDRVLHGYT . TRBV2
ASSPWDTGELF . TRBV18
ASRSTRYSNQPQH . TRBV6-5
ASSEGSIKNIQY once TRBV10-2
ASSPTGRRSGANVLT . TRBV6-6
ASSSGTASTDTQY . TRBV5-4
ATSSGAGGAYEQY . TRBV15